The clone carrying this TCR beta chain has more than one count but fewer than ten. This sample is part of a study of blood T cells in healthy people across ages. The people who gave samples were healthy Caucasians from Russia, aged about 6 to 100. With 5 bases clipped from V and 3 bases from J, the junction kept 9 bases outside the gene matches. The CDR3 is 15 amino acids. In germline, CDR1 is DFQATT, CDR2 SNEGSKA (reference sequence). A second PCR, run for roughly 7 to 11 cycles, used a sample-barcoded 5' primer plus a J-beta primer mix. Each CDR3 protein gets one entry after TCRdb re-called the 5' RACE reads with MiXCR. The data show hundreds of thousands of distinct CDR3 sequences, about a quarter seen once. This same sample was also taken into another study, of T cells of mothers and their children. That study reports: Related mother and child pairs showed slightly greater overlap (not significant) than unrelated pairs did. T cell clones that were persistent and microchimeric went undetected.

The specimen sequenced was blood. The chain is built from TRBV20-1 and TRBJ2-4, with 8 positions matching TRBD1. The origin of this receptor is a boy aged 5-17 years in good health. The CDR3 region is CSAPDLDRVKNIQYF. For the CDR3, the DNA is TGCAGTGCTCCTGATCTGGACAGGGTCAAAAACATTCAGTACTTC.